The source of this TCR beta chain is a study of OX40 agonist ivuxolimab in advanced cancers. For the study in its entirety: Ivuxolimab was a fully human IgG2 agonistic monoclonal antibody targeting the costimulatory receptor OX40 (CD134). Intravenous ivuxolimab was administered to patients every 2 weeks at six dose levels: 0.01, 0.1, 0.3, 1.5, 3 and 10 mg/kg. Of the roughly 50 dose-escalation patients, hepatocellular carcinoma was present in approximately 20, melanoma in roughly 15, renal cell carcinoma in 9 and head and neck cancer in 9. In the dose-escalation cohort, roughly four fifths of patients were male, and the mean age was approximately 60 years, with a range of about 23 to 85. Patients were allowed to have had prior anti-PD-1, anti-PD-L1 or anti-CTLA-4 therapy, and 40% of the dose-escalation patients had previously received checkpoint inhibitors. Partial responses were achieved by three dose-escalation patients, of whom one had hepatocellular carcinoma and two had cutaneous melanoma. The purpose of peripheral TCRbeta sequencing was to test whether ivuxolimab changed TCR sequence diversity and led to clonal T-cell expansion. The paper reports the monotherapy dose-escalation portion (N ≈ 50 patients) of the phase I ivuxolimab trial. Broader findings and caveats from the paper: Low levels of normalized T-cell clonal expansion were also seen in some patients who did not respond. Antigen specificity was not determined for the clonally expanded peripheral T cells. After ivuxolimab, more expanded clones were found on average in CD8+ T cells than in CD4+ T cells. Partial responders in the 0.1-3.0 mg/kg groups had among the lowest normalized peripheral clonal expansion, especially among CD8+ T cells. At doses of 0.1 to 3.0 mg/kg, clonal expansion of both CD4+ and CD8+ T cells in blood was seen between baseline and week 6.

V lost 5 bases and J lost 5 bases, and the count of bases not matched to a germline gene is 8. Taken from cysteine to phenylalanine, the CDR3 has 16 residues. Here the CDR3 DNA is all that survives: 48 bases in frame from base 1. CDR1 SSHAT and CDR2 FNYEAQ were looked up in the germline V gene (reference sequence). To sequence the TCRbeta CDR3 region, genomic DNA was isolated from the sorted cells. The immunoSEQ Assay was used for sequencing of TCRbeta CDR3 regions. In its TCRdb copy, this immuneACCESS table keeps in-frame sequences only and misses some clones. Where compared with another copy, unresolved V genes explain less than half of these, and the others have no known cause. Within this sample are nearly 55,000 clones, with 70% to 90% of them counted one time only. The top ten constitute 0.95% to 1.5% of the sample. Patients with a history of autoimmune disease or receiving systemic immunosuppression were excluded from the trial. Peripheral blood for TCR sequencing was collected from all dose cohorts at baseline, on cycle 4 day 1, and on cycle 7 day 1. Samples were obtained from an open-label, multicenter, first-in-human phase I dose-escalation trial of ivuxolimab. Adults with locally advanced or metastatic melanoma, renal cell, hepatocellular, or head and neck squamous cell carcinoma were enrolled in the trial. Before TCR sequencing, CD4+ T cells and CD8+ T cells from peripheral blood were sorted into separate populations.

For this clone: Its antigen is not yet known. Per-base quality was not reported, and no clone a single base away is much larger than it.

This TCR was sampled from an adult with an advanced solid tumor such as melanoma, head and neck, liver or kidney cancer. This sequence uses TRBV7-7 and TRBJ2-1; TRBD2 lines up with 11 middle nucleotides. The sequencing used CD4+ or CD8+ T cells sorted from blood, collected in a trial of the OX40 agonist ivuxolimab. CDR3 reads: CASSPQGLADNNEQFF. The nucleotide sequence is given as TGTGCCAGCAGCCCGCAGGGACTAGCGGATAACAATGAGCAGTTCTTC.